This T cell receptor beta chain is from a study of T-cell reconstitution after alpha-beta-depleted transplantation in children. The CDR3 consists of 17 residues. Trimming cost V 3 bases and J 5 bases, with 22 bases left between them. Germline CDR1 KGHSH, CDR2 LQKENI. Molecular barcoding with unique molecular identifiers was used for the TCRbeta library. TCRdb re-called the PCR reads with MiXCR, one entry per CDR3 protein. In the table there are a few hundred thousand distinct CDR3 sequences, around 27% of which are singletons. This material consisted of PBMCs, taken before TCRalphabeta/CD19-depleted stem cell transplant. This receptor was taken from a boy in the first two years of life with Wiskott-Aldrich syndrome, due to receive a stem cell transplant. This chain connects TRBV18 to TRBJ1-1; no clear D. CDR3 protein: CASSPLAVSILRTEAFF. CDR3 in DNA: TGTGCCAGCTCACCCCTGGCAGTGTCGATCTTAAGGACTGAAGCTTTCTTT.